Listed here are 18 T cell receptor beta chains from one sample, sequenced in a study of blood T cells in healthy people across ages. Next came a second PCR, run for about 7 to 12 cycles, which used a sample-barcoded 5' primer along with a J-beta primer mix. One entry per CDR3 protein, called by TCRdb with MiXCR from the 5' RACE reads. The sample has roughly 930,000 distinct CDR3 sequences, around 49% seen once. What was sequenced was blood. The receptors shown here come from a man aged 25 to 45 in good health.

This chain uses TRBV6-1 with TRBJ2-5; no definite D call. Between the trimmed V and J ends, which lost 5 bases and 1 base, there was a span of 14 bases. Germline CDR1 reads MNHNS; CDR2 reads SASEGT. This CDR3 has 15 amino acids. The CDR3 coding sequence is TGTGCCAGCAGTTTAGACCGACCCACCCAAGAGACCCAGTACTTC. Translation gives CASSLDRPTQETQYF.

This chain uses TRBV5-1 with TRBJ1-6; 7 bases map to TRBD1. V lost 3 bases, J lost 10 bases, and 10 bases stayed unmatched. The germline V gene has CDR1 SGHRS and CDR2 YFSETQ. This CDR3 has 15 amino acids. The CDR3 DNA reads as TGCGCCAGCAGCTCGGGGGGTGGACAGGACTCACCCCTCCACTTT. This sequence encodes CASSSGGGQDSPLHF.

This clonotype was detected only a few times. The gene calls are TRBV5-1 and TRBJ2-3, with 12 bases fitting TRBD2. This CDR3 is 17 amino acids long. Germline trimming cut 2 bases from V and 2 bases from J; bases unmatched to any gene: 6. Per the germline V gene, CDR1 is SGHRS and CDR2 is YFSETQ. CDR3 sequence (DNA): TGCGCCAGCAGCTTCGTAGGACTAGCGGGGTCCACAGATACGCAGTATTTT. It specifies CASSFVGLAGSTDTQYF.

V is TRBV9 and J is TRBJ2-1; D is ambiguous. Germline CDR1 is SGDLS and CDR2 is YYNGEE. The CDR3 loop spans 20 amino acids. The V and J ends lost 1 base and 8 bases respectively, with 31 bases between them. CDR3 bases: TGTGCCAGCAGCGTACAGGCCCATGGCGGCCGAATGACTCTGGCCCATGAGCAGTTCTTC. Protein sequence: CASSVQAHGGRMTLAHEQFF.

This clonotype was observed a handful of times. This sequence joins TRBV12-3 or TRBV12-4 and TRBJ2-1; tentatively, D is TRBD1 (6 bases). There are 17 residues in the CDR3. V dropped 7 bases and J dropped 0 bases, with 19 bases sitting between them. The CDR3 DNA sequence: TGTGCCAGCACACTCTCATGGGGGCCGAGCTCCTACAATGAGCAGTTCTTC. Translated, it gives CASTLSWGPSSYNEQFF.

The table lists this clonotype with many counts. This chain connects TRBV12-3 or TRBV12-4 to TRBJ1-2; D is ambiguous. The CDR3 totals 12 residues. Trimming left V 6 bases short and J 5 bases short, with 10 bases between. CDR3 sequence: CASSLTVYGYTF. CDR3 DNA sequence: TGTGCCAGCAGCTTAACCGTTTATGGCTACACCTTC.

This clonotype was found many times. This chain connects TRBV3-1 to TRBJ1-1; TRBD1 matches 7 bases. The CDR3 extends over 17 amino acids. Losses at the gene ends were 4 bases for V and 0 bases for J; bases not matched to a gene: 11. Germline CDR1 reads LGHDT; CDR2 reads YNNKEL (reference sequence). The CDR3 coding sequence is TGTGCCAGCAGCCCCCCACAGGGGCAACTAATGAACACTGAAGCTTTCTTT. It translates to CASSPPQGQLMNTEAFF.

The J gene is TRBJ2-3, the V gene TRBV15; 8 bases map to TRBD1. V dropped 5 bases and J dropped 5; count of bases not matched to a gene: 12. The CDR3 sequence is 16 residues long. Germline CDR1 reads LNHNV; CDR2 reads YYDKDF (reference sequence). This CDR3 is CATSLRQGPEEDTQYF. The CDR3 DNA reads as TGTGCCACCAGCTTACGACAGGGGCCCGAGGAAGATACGCAGTATTTT.

The J gene is TRBJ2-1, the V gene TRBV4-2, with D possibly matching TRBD2 (6 bases). The CDR3 has 15 amino acids. Trimming removed 0 bases from V and 1 base from J, with 7 bases in between. Germline V gene lookup returns CDR1 LGHNA and CDR2 YNFKEQ. The CDR3 spells CASSQDGGSYNEQFF. In DNA form, the CDR3 reads TGTGCCAGCAGCCAAGACGGGGGTTCCTACAATGAGCAGTTCTTC.

This clonotype was recorded a few times. The J gene is TRBJ2-7, the V gene TRBV6-1; the D gene is possibly TRBD2 (7 bases). The V gene lost 3 bases and the J gene lost 0 bases, with 12 bases spanning the gap. Per germline, CDR1 MNHNS and CDR2 SASEGT. The CDR3 runs to 15 residues. The DNA of the CDR3 is TGTGCCAGCAGTGACGCGGGGGCCCTCTCCTACGAGCAGTACTTC. Amino acid sequence: CASSDAGALSYEQYF.

This clonotype occurred many times. At one end the junction does not follow the germline gene, possibly because of a read error. This chain uses TRBV5-1 with TRBJ2-7; 8 bases are a match to TRBD1. Germline CDR1 reads SGHRS; CDR2 reads YFSETQ. The CDR3 has 14 residues. CDR3 protein: CASSPGQGNYEQYF. CDR3 nucleotides: TGTGCCAGCAGCCCCGGACAGGGCAACTACGAGCAGTACTTC.

The table lists this clonotype with a few counts. This rearrangement joins TRBV5-1 to TRBJ1-1, with a weak D call TRBD1 (6 bases). V was trimmed by 2 bases and J by 0 bases, leaving 11 bases between them. This CDR3 has 15 residues. Germline V CDR1 and CDR2: SGHRS, YFSETQ. Here the CDR3 DNA reads TGCGCCAGCAGCTTTGGGGGGCCGGTGAACACTGAAGCTTTCTTT. Encoded protein: CASSFGGPVNTEAFF.

The table lists this clonotype with a few counts. The J gene is TRBJ2-1, the V gene TRBV20-1; TRBD2 might be the D (5 bases). Germline-derived CDR1 and CDR2 are DFQATT and SNEGSKA (reference sequence). CDR3 length: 15 amino acids. Trimming removed 7 bases from V and 0 bases from J, with 16 bases in between. This chain's CDR3 is CSVPGHGGSYNEQFF. CDR3 coding DNA: TGCAGTGTTCCTGGGCACGGAGGCTCCTACAATGAGCAGTTCTTC.

The chain couples TRBV28 to TRBJ1-5, with a weak D call TRBD1 (5 bases). The CDR3 totals 16 residues. The germline CDR1 and CDR2 sequences are MDHEN and SYDVKM. V lost 4 bases and J 5 bases, leaving 18 bases between the germline ends. CDR3 bases: TGTGCCAGCAGTTCCCCCGGCAGGGCATGGGATCAGCCCCAGCATTTT. Amino acids: CASSSPGRAWDQPQHF.

As to this clonotype: One junction end disagrees with the germline gene, perhaps due to a read error. The chain employs TRBV6-2 or TRBV6-3 and TRBJ2-3; TRBD2 matches 7 bases. Germline V gives CDR1 MNHEY, CDR2 SVGEGT. This CDR3 is 13 amino acids long. CDR3 amino acids: CAGSRDYLNTQYF. The CDR3 DNA is TGTGCCGGCAGTCGGGACTATTTAAATACGCAGTATTTT.

V is TRBV20-1 and J is TRBJ2-4, with D perhaps assigned TRBD1 or TRBD2 (5 bases each). The J call could be wrong; TRBJ2-7 is a better fit for the DNA end. The CDR3 consists of 18 residues. Germline V gives CDR1 DFQATT, CDR2 SNEGSKA (reference sequence). CDR3 sequence reads: CSARAAGSTGRGGYEQYF. CDR3 nucleotides: TGCAGTGCTAGAGCTGCAGGGTCAACCGGCCGGGGCGGCTACGAGCAGTACTTC.

The chain links TRBV5-5 to TRBJ2-1; 9 bases fit TRBD1. Trimming took 2 bases from V and 6 from J; bases not matched to a gene: 9. The CDR3 runs to 16 residues. The germline gives CDR1 SGHKS, CDR2 YYEKEE (reference sequence). CDR3: CASSLIAGTGFNEQFF. CDR3 bases: TGTGCCAGCAGCTTAATCGCCGGGACAGGGTTCAATGAGCAGTTCTTC.

This chain joins TRBV2 and TRBJ2-3; TRBD2 agrees at 12 bases. The CDR3 sequence is 20 residues long. CDR1 and CDR2 (germline): SNHLY, FYNNEI. Trimming at V came to 3 bases and at J to 6 bases, leaving 19 bases not matched to a gene. In DNA, the CDR3 is TGTGCCAGCAGTGATTCTAGACTAGCGGGAGCGGAGATTGGGGGGGATACGCAGTATTTT. Translation: CASSDSRLAGAEIGGDTQYF.